This TCR beta chain came from a study of blood T cell repertoires in COVID-19 (dated by TCRdb to about 2020). About the investigation overall: Samples from collaborators originated in the United States, Italy and Spain and spanned both the acute and convalescent phases of COVID-19. The material from the prospective study consisted of cDNA or gDNA derived from T cells, B-cell-depleted T cells, or PBMCs. Nearly every sample came with metadata listing a de-identified subject ID, COVID-19 status, age in years and sex. Subjects who had been exposed to COVID-19, were actively infected with it, or had recovered from it provided the deeply sampled blood TCRbeta repertoires that made up the dataset. Where available, HLA class I and class II types were obtained from metadata supplied by the sample provider rather than from assay-based typing. The repertoires were released in a freely available public database intended as a resource for research on the immune response to SARS-CoV-2. Samples came from the ongoing ImmuneRACE study (first 160 participants) plus 1,254 subjects from 6 global collaborators.

TCRbeta CDR3 regions were amplified from genomic DNA by means of the immunoSEQ Assay, a bias-controlled multiplex PCR. The study's own analysis went as follows. Within the assay, amplification of reference gene primers was used to estimate how many nucleated cells each sample contained. To quantify the absolute abundance of each unique TCRbeta CDR3 rearrangement, sequence reads were collapsed and filtered. Productive Simpson clonality was computed per sample as the square root of Simpson's diversity index over productive rearrangements. The clones in this table, taken by TCRdb from immuneACCESS, are in-frame only. Not every clone is retained; where verified, under half of the shortfall comes from an unresolved V gene, and the cause of the rest is unknown. From that table come the V and J calls and clone size; the DNA was used to work out D and trimming. This sample comprises approximately 360,000 clones, roughly four fifths of them detected only once. The ten largest clones add up to about 5.4% of the sample.

In the prospective study, participants were about 18 to 100 years old, resided in around 25 geographic areas of the United States, and were enrolled through a virtual design. In the prospective study, cohorts were assigned on the basis of participant-reported clinical history obtained from a screening survey and a study questionnaire. ImmuneRACE Cohort 3 recovered participants were defined by two consecutive negative NP/OP PCR tests, healthcare professional clearance, or symptom resolution. In the prospective study, whole blood, serum and a nasopharyngeal or oropharyngeal swab were collected from each participant by mobile phlebotomists. Additional blood draws and questionnaires over an approximately two-month period could optionally be provided by prospective study participants. Before DNA extraction, blood samples from the prospective study were shipped at room temperature or frozen. The paper's findings and limits, for the study overall: Clinical and demographic metadata were provided uncurated, with the amount varying by source and participant.

This clone was detected ten times or more. It has no known antigen specificity. The junction does not match germline at one end; this may be a read error. Material: PBMCs or T cells enriched from blood (not recorded which). This TCR derives from a woman aged 50 to 60 who had recovered from COVID-19.

CDR3 reads: CASGLLGLAGNNEQFF. In nucleotides, the sequence is TGTGCCAGCGGTTTGCTGGGACTAGCGGGAAACAATGAGCAGTTCTTC. The sequence links TRBV27 to TRBJ2-1; 13 bases in the junction line up with TRBD2. The CDR3 starts with the cysteine, ends with the phenylalanine, and has 16 residues. The DNA shown is the 48-base CDR3, in frame from base 1. Reading the germline V gene (reference sequence) gives CDR1 MNHEY and CDR2 SMNVEV.